The subject of this entry is one T cell receptor (beta chain). Within the sample, other DNA sequences also encode this same CDR3. These data belong to a study of cytomegalovirus exposure and HLA in healthy donors. PCR involved 60 Vbeta and 13 Jbeta primers. TCRdb keeps only in-frame clones here, not all; method: immunoSEQ multiplex PCR. The data show roughly 110,000 clones, 65% to 85% seen once. Trimming pared 8 bases from V and 11 bases from J, leaving 12 bases between. Germline CDR1 and CDR2: MNHEY and SVGAGI. This CDR3 is built from 10 residues. The chain is built from TRBV6-5 and TRBJ1-1; D is possibly TRBD1 (5 bases). The material sequenced was PBMCs. The clonotype was recovered from a male donor in good health and CMV-seropositive. The CDR3 loop reads CASFGGEAFF. The CDR3 bases are TGTGCCAGCTTCGGGGGTGAGGCTTTCTTT.